The rows below give T cell receptor beta chains drawn from one sample of a study of control samples from healthy donors and cancer patients. Method: immunoSEQ multiplex PCR; TCRdb's copy keeps in-frame clones and lacks some. The sample lists some 65,000 clones; about 80% were seen once. Sequenced: PBMCs. These receptors all stem from a woman aged 45-65 years with lung cancer. Each CDR3 is given without its conserved first and last residue. Fields, in order: CDR3 length, J gene, V gene, CDR3 protein.

>12|TRBJ1-1|TRBV9
ASSVTGLNTEAF
>12|TRBJ1-1|TRBV2
ASDLTGMNTEAF
>14|TRBJ2-1|TRBV3-1/TRBV3-2
ASSQVGGRGYNEQF
>11|TRBJ1-1|TRBV27
ASSQTGATEAF
>15|TRBJ1-2|TRBV24-1
ATSDSKIDRGDYGYT
>12|TRBJ2-3|TRBV25-1
ARIHGFGTDTQY
>13|TRBJ2-2|TRBV10-3
AIKEEFANTGELF
>11|TRBJ2-6|TRBV9
ASSVPGANVLT
>12|TRBJ1-2|TRBV28
ASSYRDEGYGYT
>13|TRBJ1-5|TRBV7-2
ASSPGTVRNQPQH
>11|TRBJ1-4|TRBV27
ASSLHLNEKLF
>11|TRBJ2-7|TRBV6-2/TRBV6-3
ASSPPWEDEQY
>10|TRBJ1-1|TRBV18
ASSPVGTEAF
>9|TRBJ1-1|TRBV7-8
ASSLEAEAF
>11|TRBJ1-1|TRBV12-3/TRBV12-4
ASSLREDTEAF
>13|TRBJ2-7|TRBV2
ASSEALHRGYEQY
>10|TRBJ1-2|TRBV10-3
AISEDRAGYT
>11|TRBJ1-1|TRBV10-1
ASSDNPNTEAF
>10|TRBJ2-3|TRBV10-3
AISERLYTQY
>14|TRBJ2-3|TRBV21-1
ASSKAPQASTDTQY
>11|TRBJ2-3|TRBV6-5
AGGQGRSDTQY
>12|TRBJ1-5|TRBV27
ASSFTGPNQPQH
>11|TRBJ2-5|TRBV15
ATSPVPQETQY
>12|TRBJ2-3|TRBV19
ASSRGGSTDTQY
>14|TRBJ2-3|TRBV10-3
AISESRTGTTDTQY
>13|TRBJ2-3|TRBV7-6
ASSLRVAGTDTQY
>11|TRBJ1-2|TRBV11-3
ASSPDRDYGYT
>11|TRBJ2-1|TRBV13
ASSPPGLEEQF
>11|TRBJ1-5|TRBV4-3
ASSQGTNGPQH
>13|TRBJ2-7|TRBV27
ASSQDRGYSYEQY
>13|TRBJ2-5|TRBV10-2
ASSGSPGQGETQY
>11|TRBJ1-2|TRBV9
ASSTGGCQGYT
>14|TRBJ2-2|TRBV10-3
AISQQGGTNTGELF
>13|TRBJ1-2|TRBV5-4
ASSLWQGPDHGYT
>8|TRBJ2-7|TRBV27
ASSLSEQY
>11|TRBJ1-5|TRBV7-6
ASSLDSFQPQH
>11|TRBJ2-7|TRBV7-9
ASSPRPFYEQY
>12|TRBJ2-2|TRBV28
ASSARGFSGELF
>15|TRBJ1-6|TRBV27
ASSSYVSGTGNSPLH
>12|TRBJ1-5|TRBV28
ASSSAGGNQPQH
>12|TRBJ1-1|TRBV18
ASSPLKGRSEAF
>10|TRBJ2-1|TRBV18
ASSGLYNEQF
>12|TRBJ2-7|TRBV28
ASSLNGQGREQY
>11|TRBJ1-5|TRBV12-3/TRBV12-4
ASRTTGNQPQH
>16|TRBJ2-2|TRBV9
ASSVSLAAGAQYGELF
>10|TRBJ2-7|TRBV5-6
ASSTRTYEQY
>11|TRBJ1-4|TRBV7-9
ASSLGIREKLF
>14|TRBJ1-6|TRBV19
ASSLEGVSYNSPLH
>10|TRBJ2-7|TRBV13
ASSLNSREQY
>11|TRBJ2-5|TRBV11-2
ASSLGPGETQY
>11|TRBJ1-6|TRBV7-6
ASSLEANSPLH
>12|TRBJ2-1|TRBV9
ASSVGGQSNEQF